These T cell receptor beta chains were read from a single sample in a study of cytomegalovirus exposure and HLA in healthy donors. Method: immunoSEQ multiplex PCR; TCRdb's copy keeps in-frame clones and lacks some. The table has 130,000 to 150,000 clones, around 78% seen once. The specimen was PBMCs. The receptors originated from a woman in her late teens or twenties in good health and CMV-seropositive. CDR3s include the opening cysteine and the closing phenylalanine or tryptophan. The D gene is left open where the match is weak. Size is stated for part of the rows, as once, few or many counts, or as a class when the clone is expanded.

DNA	CDR3	V	J	size	D
TGTGCCAGCAGTGTCACAGGGGCCAACGTCCTGACTTTC	CASSVTGANVLTF	TRBV6-1	TRBJ2-6	once	-
TGCGCCAGCAGCCACACCGGGGGGGGGAACACTGAAGCTTTCTTT	CASSHTGGGNTEAFF	TRBV4-1	TRBJ1-1	-	-
TGTGCCAGCAGCTTAGAGGCCAGGAACTATGGCTACACCTTC	CASSLEARNYGYTF	TRBV7-8	TRBJ1-2	-	-
TGTGCCAGCAGTGACTCGAGCTCTGGGGCCAACGTCCTGACTTTC	CASSDSSSGANVLTF	TRBV6-4	TRBJ2-6	-	-
TGCGCCAGCAGCCCATTTGGACAGGGGGGCACAGATACGCAGTATTTT	CASSPFGQGGTDTQYF	TRBV5-1	TRBJ2-3	-	TRBD1
TGCGCCAGCAGCTCGGTTCCCGGGACAGGCGGACCGGGCAACTATGGCTACACCTTC	CASSSVPGTGGPGNYGYTF	TRBV5-1	TRBJ1-2	-	TRBD1
TGTGCCAGCAGCTTAGCTAGCGGGGGGAGCACAGATACGCAGTATTTT	CASSLASGGSTDTQYF	TRBV7-2	TRBJ2-3	-	TRBD2
TGTGCCAGTAAAATGGACAGAAGCTCCTACAATGAGCAGTTCTTC	CASKMDRSSYNEQFF	TRBV19	TRBJ2-1	-	-
TGTGCCTGGAGTCCCAAGCTGCGAAACAACTATGGCTACACCTTC	CAWSPKLRNNYGYTF	TRBV30	TRBJ1-2	-	-
TGTGCCAGCAGCTCATGGGGCCCCATAAACTATGGCTACACCTTC	CASSSWGPINYGYTF	TRBV13	TRBJ1-2	-	-
TGTGCCAGCAGCGCCCGAGGAGGACTAGCCGCCTTTTACGAGCAGTACTTC	CASSARGGLAAFYEQYF	TRBV5-4	TRBJ2-7	-	TRBD2
TGTGCCAGCAGCTCGAACAGGGTTGGCTACACCTTC	CASSSNRVGYTF	TRBV7-2	TRBJ1-2	-	-
TGTGCCAGCAGGTCCACAGGGTCTGGGGCCAACGTCCTGACTTTC	CASRSTGSGANVLTF	TRBV6-5	TRBJ2-6	-	-
TGTGCCAGCAGCTTAGGTGTGCTCGGGGGAGAGACCCAGTACTTC	CASSLGVLGGETQYF	TRBV11-2	TRBJ2-5	-	-
TGTGCCAGCAGCGTATCCGGCGGGGGGGCGATTGGAGGGCAAGAGACCCAGTACTTC	CASSVSGGGAIGGQETQYF	TRBV9	TRBJ2-5	-	TRBD2
TGTGCCAGCAGTACGCTGACAGGGGTCCTAGGAGATACGCAGTATTTT	CASSTLTGVLGDTQYF	TRBV28	TRBJ2-3	-	TRBD1
TGTGCCATCACCCCTGGACTCGTTCAGAACTATGGCTACACCTTC	CAITPGLVQNYGYTF	TRBV10-3	TRBJ1-2	-	-
TGTGCCAGCAGTTACTCCCGGGGGACGGGCACTGAAGCTTTCTTT	CASSYSRGTGTEAFF	TRBV6-5	TRBJ1-1	-	-
TGTGCCAGTAGTATAGAGGGGACAACGTTCGGGTACTATGGCTACACCTTC	CASSIEGTTFGYYGYTF	TRBV19	TRBJ1-2	-	-
TGTGCCAGCAGCTCGTCGGGAGGTGGCTACACCTTC	CASSSSGGGYTF	TRBV7-2	TRBJ1-2	-	-
TGCGCCAGCAGCTTGGACAGGGGGTACTATGGCTACACCTTC	CASSLDRGYYGYTF	TRBV5-1	TRBJ1-2	-	TRBD1
TGTGCCAGCAGTGCCCCGACAGGGTCCCGGAACGAGCAGTACTTC	CASSAPTGSRNEQYF	TRBV6-1	TRBJ2-7	-	TRBD1
TGTGCCTGGAGTGTACCTAACAGGGGCGAATCACCCCTCCACTTT	CAWSVPNRGESPLHF	TRBV30	TRBJ1-6	-	TRBD1
TGTGCCAGCAGCTTGATAGCGGGGGATGAGACCCAGTACTTC	CASSLIAGDETQYF	TRBV5-6	TRBJ2-5	-	TRBD2
TGTGCCAGCAGCGTAGTGTCTAGCGTGGGCACAGATACGCAGTATTTT	CASSVVSSVGTDTQYF	TRBV9	TRBJ2-3	-	-
TGTGCCAGCAGTTACTCGTTGGGGACACCCTACGAGCAGTACTTC	CASSYSLGTPYEQYF	TRBV6-5	TRBJ2-7	-	-
TGTGCCAGCAGCCAACAGGACTCTGGGGCCAACGTCCTGACTTTC	CASSQQDSGANVLTF	TRBV28	TRBJ2-6	-	-
TGTGCCAGCAGTTACTCCTTGAACACTGAAGCTTTCTTT	CASSYSLNTEAFF	TRBV6-5	TRBJ1-1	few	-
TGTGCCTGGGGACGCGGGACTGAAGCTTTCTTT	CAWGRGTEAFF	TRBV30	TRBJ1-1	-	-
TGTGCCAGCAGTCACAGGGGTTTCGGCACTGAAGCTTTCTTT	CASSHRGFGTEAFF	TRBV6-1	TRBJ1-1	once	TRBD1
TGTGCCAGCAGTTACACGGGACAGGGATATTATGAGCAGTTCTTC	CASSYTGQGYYEQFF	TRBV6-5	TRBJ2-1	-	TRBD1
TGTGCCAGCAGCTTAGGAGGAGGGATCTTGGGCACTGAAGCTTTCTTT	CASSLGGGILGTEAFF	TRBV13	TRBJ1-1	-	-
TGTGCCAGCAGCCCCTTAGTGCGGGGAATAGGCACAGATACGCAGTATTTT	CASSPLVRGIGTDTQYF	TRBV5-6	TRBJ2-3	-	-
TGCGCCAGCAGCCAAGATGGGAGGGGATCCTATGATGGCTACACCTTC	CASSQDGRGSYDGYTF	TRBV4-3	TRBJ1-2	few	-
TGTGCCAGCAGCGGGGAGTCCTACGAGCAGTACTTC	CASSGESYEQYF	TRBV11-3	TRBJ2-7	few	-
TGTGCCAGTAAGGGCAGGGGGCTTGGTCAGCCCCAGCATTTT	CASKGRGLGQPQHF	TRBV19	TRBJ1-5	-	TRBD1
TGTGCCAGTCGTATGCGGGGGACAGGTACCACCGGGGAGCTGTTTTTT	CASRMRGTGTTGELFF	TRBV19	TRBJ2-2	-	-
TGCGCCAGCAGCCGACGGACAGACCCTAACTATGGCTACACCTTC	CASSRRTDPNYGYTF	TRBV4-3	TRBJ1-2	-	-
TGTGCCAGCAGTGAAGCCCGGGCGGGGGTGAAGCTGTTTTTT	CASSEARAGVKLFF	TRBV2	TRBJ2-2	once	TRBD2
TGTGCCAGCAGCTTAGGGACTAAAGGGACCGGGGAGCTGTTTTTT	CASSLGTKGTGELFF	TRBV7-9	TRBJ2-2	-	-
TGCAGCGTTGAAGGACAGGGTCGTATCGGCGGCTACACCTTC	CSVEGQGRIGGYTF	TRBV29-1	TRBJ1-2	-	TRBD1
TGCGCCAGCAGCTTGGGGGGCACTGAATCCAATTCACCCCTCCACTTT	CASSLGGTESNSPLHF	TRBV5-1	TRBJ1-6	-	-
TGTGCCAGCAGCCAAGATCTCGACGGGATCTACGAGCAGTACTTC	CASSQDLDGIYEQYF	TRBV4-2	TRBJ2-7	few	-
TGTGCCAGCAGCCAATTAGCCAACTTAGGCACTGAAGCTTTCTTT	CASSQLANLGTEAFF	TRBV14	TRBJ1-1	few	-
TGTGCCAGCAGTACCCGGGACAGACGGGCCGAGCAGTACTTC	CASSTRDRRAEQYF	TRBV5-8	TRBJ2-7	-	TRBD1
TGTGCCAGCAGTTTATTGAGTGAGCAGTTCTTC	CASSLLSEQFF	TRBV28	TRBJ2-1	-	-
TGTGCCAGTTCCGCAATACGGGGTAGCACAGATACGCAGTATTTT	CASSAIRGSTDTQYF	TRBV19	TRBJ2-3	-	-
TGTGCCAGCAGTGCCGTAGCGGGGGTGGGCGAGCAGTACTTC	CASSAVAGVGEQYF	TRBV2	TRBJ2-7	few	TRBD2
TGCAGTTTGGACAATTTAAAAGCCACCTTC	CSLDNLKATF	TRBV20-1	TRBJ1-2	-	-
TGTGCCAGCAGTTTGCCGTGGGCCGAAGCTTTCTTT	CASSLPWAEAFF	TRBV28	TRBJ1-1	-	-
TGTGCCAGCAGTTTTAGCTCGGGGGATGGCTACACCTTC	CASSFSSGDGYTF	TRBV27	TRBJ1-2	-	-
TGTGCCAGCAGCTTAGGGGACAGGGGAGGCACTGAAGCTTTCTTT	CASSLGDRGGTEAFF	TRBV7-9	TRBJ1-1	-	TRBD1
TGTGCCAGCAGTGAAGGGACAGGGGGCGGCACTGAAGCTTTCTTT	CASSEGTGGGTEAFF	TRBV6-1	TRBJ1-1	once	TRBD1
TGTGCCAGCTCACAGACAGTCCAAGAGACCCAGTACTTC	CASSQTVQETQYF	TRBV18	TRBJ2-5	-	-
TGTGCTAGTGGTTTGGTACTACAGGGTTCTGAAAAACTGTTTTTT	CASGLVLQGSEKLFF	TRBV12-5	TRBJ1-4	-	-
TGTGCCAGCAGCCCGGGGGTCACCTATAATTCACCCCTCCACTTT	CASSPGVTYNSPLHF	TRBV28	TRBJ1-6	-	-
TGCGCCAGCAGTGAGTATACAGCGGGCGTCGGAGATACGCAGTATTTT	CASSEYTAGVGDTQYF	TRBV10-1	TRBJ2-3	-	-